These 2 T cell receptor beta chains originate from one sample sequenced in a study of radiation and T cells in renal cell carcinoma. Sequencing used immunoSEQ multiplex PCR; TCRdb keeps in-frame clones, though not all of them. The sample records 100,000 to 150,000 clones, roughly four fifths being singletons. The sample's time point: blood 2 weeks post-SBRT. Stated treatment: 15 Gy SBRT to primary tumor, nephrectomy 4 weeks later. The specimen was blood, collected from a patient whose treatment included radiotherapy and nephrectomy. These receptors originate from a man aged 50 to 60 with renal cell carcinoma.

The J gene is TRBJ1-4, the V gene TRBV19, with 9 positions matching TRBD1. V gave up 5 bases and J gave up 6 bases; unmatched junction bases: 10. Germline V lookup: CDR1 LNHDA, CDR2 SQIVND (reference sequence). This CDR3 has 16 residues. CDR3 sequence reads: CASSSWDREDYEKLFF. The CDR3 nucleotides are TGTGCCAGTAGTTCTTGGGACAGGGAGGATTATGAAAAACTGTTTTTT.

The J gene is TRBJ1-4, the V gene TRBV6-5; D gene uncertain. The CDR3 covers 14 residues. Germline V gene data show CDR1 as MNHEY and CDR2 as SVGAGI. V was shortened by 7 bases and J by 5 bases, with 14 bases between the two germline ends. CDR3 sequence reads: CASNPGRFNEKLFF. The CDR3 region has the DNA TGTGCCAGCAACCCCGGGAGGTTCAATGAAAAACTGTTTTTT.